A selection of T cell receptor beta chains follows, all from one sample in a study of T cell responses to AZD1222 COVID-19 vaccine. Method: immunoSEQ multiplex PCR; TCRdb's copy keeps in-frame clones and lacks some. The table shows roughly 150,000 clones, with around nine tenths occurring only once. Source: peripheral blood, taken 28 days after the second AZD1222 dose. These receptors originate from an adult who received the AZD1222 COVID-19 vaccine. CDR3s include the opening cysteine and the closing phenylalanine or tryptophan. D genes are given only for firm matches. Some rows have no size entry. The others give once, few or many, or a class for an expanded clone.

J: TRBJ1-3
size: .
D: .
V: TRBV6-2/TRBV6-3
DNA: TGTGCCAGCAGTTACCGAAGCTCTGGAAACACCATATATTTT
CDR3: CASSYRSSGNTIYF

J: TRBJ2-5
size: .
D: .
V: TRBV6-5
DNA: TGTGCCAGCAGGGGGGCAGAAGAGACCCAGTACTTC
CDR3: CASRGAEETQYF

J: TRBJ2-3
size: .
D: .
V: TRBV7-9
DNA: TGTGCCAGCAGCTTATCGGAACAAACAGATACGCAGTATTTT
CDR3: CASSLSEQTDTQYF

J: TRBJ2-1
size: .
D: .
V: TRBV18
DNA: TGTGCCAGCTCACCCCGGGGGTGGGGGAACGTTGAGCAGTTCTTC
CDR3: CASSPRGWGNVEQFF

J: TRBJ1-2
size: few
D: .
V: TRBV11-2
DNA: TGTGCCAGCAGCTTCCTCACCCCGACAGCGAACCATGGCTACACCTTC
CDR3: CASSFLTPTANHGYTF

J: TRBJ2-3
size: .
D: .
V: TRBV6-5
DNA: TGTGCCAGCAGTCCTGGGACCCGCACAGATACGCAGTATTTT
CDR3: CASSPGTRTDTQYF

J: TRBJ2-2
size: once
D: .
V: TRBV19
DNA: TGTGCCAGTAGACGGACCGGGGAGCTGTTTTTT
CDR3: CASRRTGELFF

J: TRBJ2-3
size: few
D: TRBD2
V: TRBV6-5
DNA: TGTGCCAGCAGTTCCCTGCGGGGGGCCCATGATACGCAGTATTTT
CDR3: CASSSLRGAHDTQYF

J: TRBJ2-5
size: .
D: TRBD2
V: TRBV7-2
DNA: TGTGCCAGCAGCTTAGTGGTACTAGCGGGGGGGCCAGGGACCCAGTACTTC
CDR3: CASSLVVLAGGPGTQYF

J: TRBJ2-2
size: .
D: TRBD1
V: TRBV9
DNA: TGTGCCAGCAGCGTAGGAGGGGGCGGGCTGTTTTTT
CDR3: CASSVGGGGLFF

J: TRBJ1-2
size: .
D: .
V: TRBV7-6
DNA: TGTGCCAGCAGCCCACCCCAGGAGACAGGCGGCTACACCTTC
CDR3: CASSPPQETGGYTF

J: TRBJ2-3
size: few
D: TRBD2
V: TRBV2
DNA: TGTGCCAGCAGCTGGCGGGGGGGCACAGATACGCAGTATTTT
CDR3: CASSWRGGTDTQYF

J: TRBJ1-1
size: .
D: .
V: TRBV12-3/TRBV12-4
DNA: TGTGCCAGCACCCTAGGAAACACTGAAGCTTTCTTT
CDR3: CASTLGNTEAFF

J: TRBJ2-5
size: .
D: TRBD1
V: TRBV11-2
DNA: TGTGCCAGCAGCCCGGGACAGGGCCAAGAGACCCAGTACTTC
CDR3: CASSPGQGQETQYF

J: TRBJ2-3
size: .
D: TRBD2
V: TRBV19
DNA: TGTGCCAGTAGTACTGGACTAGCGGGGGGGCCCAGGGGCACAGATACGCAGTATTTT
CDR3: CASSTGLAGGPRGTDTQYF

J: TRBJ2-1
size: .
D: .
V: TRBV14
DNA: TGTGCCAGCACTAGAGGGGGTTCCTACAATGAGCAGTTCTTC
CDR3: CASTRGGSYNEQFF

J: TRBJ2-3
size: .
D: TRBD2
V: TRBV11-2
DNA: TGTGCCAGCAGCTTAGGGCTAGCGGGGGTCTCTAGTACGCAGTATTTT
CDR3: CASSLGLAGVSSTQYF

J: TRBJ1-2
size: .
D: .
V: TRBV4-2
DNA: TGTGCCAGCAGCCAAGAGACGGCAGCTAACTATGGCTACACCTTC
CDR3: CASSQETAANYGYTF

J: TRBJ2-1
size: .
D: .
V: TRBV10-2
DNA: TGCGCCAGCAGTGACCGCACAGGAGCCTACAATGAGCAGTTCTTC
CDR3: CASSDRTGAYNEQFF

J: TRBJ1-4
size: few
D: .
V: TRBV10-3
DNA: TGTGCCATCACAGGGCCACCGACCCCAGATAATGAAAAACTGTTTTTT
CDR3: CAITGPPTPDNEKLFF

J: TRBJ1-2
size: once
D: .
V: TRBV12-3/TRBV12-4
DNA: TGTGCCACACGACCGGGACCCAACTATGGCTACACCTTC
CDR3: CATRPGPNYGYTF

J: TRBJ1-1
size: .
D: .
V: TRBV19
DNA: TGTGCCAGTAGGAAGGACATCCAAGCTTTCTTT
CDR3: CASRKDIQAFF

J: TRBJ1-1
size: .
D: .
V: TRBV5-1
DNA: TGCGCCAGCAGCTTGGGGGCTCTGAACACTGAAGCTTTCTTT
CDR3: CASSLGALNTEAFF

J: TRBJ1-2
size: .
D: TRBD1
V: TRBV12-3/TRBV12-4
DNA: TGTGCCAGCAGTTTGGGACAGGGCCATGGCTACACCTTC
CDR3: CASSLGQGHGYTF

J: TRBJ2-7
size: .
D: TRBD2
V: TRBV4-2
DNA: TGTGCCAGCAGCCAAGATACAACGGGGGGGCGCGAGCAGTACTTC
CDR3: CASSQDTTGGREQYF

J: TRBJ1-4
size: .
D: .
V: TRBV4-3
DNA: TGCGCCAGCAGCCGACAGGCAGGAGAAAAACTGTTTTTT
CDR3: CASSRQAGEKLFF

J: TRBJ1-2
size: .
D: TRBD1
V: TRBV10-3
DNA: TGTGCCATCAGTGAGTCAGGGGGCTTAACAGGAAACTATGGCTACACCTTC
CDR3: CAISESGGLTGNYGYTF

J: TRBJ1-2
size: .
D: .
V: TRBV4-1
DNA: TGCGCCAGCAGCCAAGTTTCAGGGGACTATGGCTACACCTTC
CDR3: CASSQVSGDYGYTF

J: TRBJ2-7
size: .
D: .
V: TRBV7-6
DNA: TGTGCCAGCAGCCCTCGAGGAGGGTGGGGCGACGAGCAGTACTTC
CDR3: CASSPRGGWGDEQYF

J: TRBJ2-1
size: .
D: .
V: TRBV11-3
DNA: TGTGCCAGCAGCTTATTACAGGGACCCTACAATGAGCAGTTCTTC
CDR3: CASSLLQGPYNEQFF

J: TRBJ2-7
size: few
D: .
V: TRBV5-5
DNA: TGTGCCAGCAGCCTAGACAGTACCTCGAACGAGCAGTACTTC
CDR3: CASSLDSTSNEQYF

J: TRBJ1-6
size: .
D: .
V: TRBV4-3
DNA: TGCGCCAGCAGCCACCCGGGACTTTCACCCCTCCACTTT
CDR3: CASSHPGLSPLHF

J: TRBJ1-5
size: .
D: TRBD1
V: TRBV27
DNA: TGTGCCAGCAGGGACAGGCGGAATAGCAATCAGCCCCAGCATTTT
CDR3: CASRDRRNSNQPQHF

J: TRBJ2-7
size: once
D: .
V: TRBV2
DNA: TGTGCCAGCATCCAAGACCGCAATGCCCTCTACGAGCAGTACTTC
CDR3: CASIQDRNALYEQYF

J: TRBJ1-6
size: .
D: .
V: TRBV12-3/TRBV12-4
DNA: TGTGCCAGCAGTTTTGCAAGTAATTCACCCCTCCACTTT
CDR3: CASSFASNSPLHF

J: TRBJ2-7
size: .
D: TRBD1
V: TRBV18
DNA: TGTGCCAGCTCACCACAGGGGGCCGGGTACGAGCAGTACTTC
CDR3: CASSPQGAGYEQYF

J: TRBJ2-7
size: .
D: TRBD1
V: TRBV4-3
DNA: TGCGCCAGCAGCCAAGGGGGACAGGCTGCCTACGAGCAGTACTTC
CDR3: CASSQGGQAAYEQYF

J: TRBJ1-5
size: .
D: .
V: TRBV19
DNA: TGTGCCAGTACCGGAGAGACTAACGGTAATCAGCCCCAGCATTTT
CDR3: CASTGETNGNQPQHF

J: TRBJ2-7
size: .
D: .
V: TRBV5-5
DNA: TGTGCCAGCAGCGGAATTGGGGGCGGGGGACCTTCCTACGAGCAGTACTTC
CDR3: CASSGIGGGGPSYEQYF

J: TRBJ2-7
size: .
D: .
V: TRBV3-1/TRBV3-2
DNA: TGTGCCAGCAGCCAAGGTTCCCGCCCGGAAGAGCAGTACTTC
CDR3: CASSQGSRPEEQYF

J: TRBJ1-2
size: .
D: .
V: TRBV10-3
DNA: TGTGCCTCCTACAGCGGGGATGGCTACACCTTC
CDR3: CASYSGDGYTF

J: TRBJ2-5
size: .
D: TRBD2
V: TRBV29-1
DNA: TGCAGCGGGACTAGCGGGGGGGCCCAAGAGACCCAGTACTTC
CDR3: CSGTSGGAQETQYF

J: TRBJ1-4
size: .
D: TRBD1
V: TRBV6-5
DNA: TGTGCCAGCAGTTACTCGGGACAGCTAAATGAAAAACTGTTTTTT
CDR3: CASSYSGQLNEKLFF

J: TRBJ2-1
size: .
D: .
V: TRBV15
DNA: TGTGCCACCAGCAGAAAAGGGACCTACAATGAGCAGTTCTTC
CDR3: CATSRKGTYNEQFF

J: TRBJ2-5
size: .
D: .
V: TRBV7-7
DNA: TGTGCCAGCAGCCCTCGGGCGGGGCAAGAGACCCAGTACTTC
CDR3: CASSPRAGQETQYF

J: TRBJ1-1
size: .
D: .
V: TRBV5-1
DNA: TGCGCCAGCAGCTTCCCCGGAACTGAAGCTTTCTTT
CDR3: CASSFPGTEAFF

J: TRBJ2-3
size: .
D: .
V: TRBV5-4
DNA: TGTGCCAGCAGCTGGGTCGGGGATTGGGCCACAGATACGCAGTATTTT
CDR3: CASSWVGDWATDTQYF

J: TRBJ2-7
size: .
D: TRBD2
V: TRBV7-9
DNA: TGTGCCAGCTCCTCCCCGGGGGGGGAAGGGGGGTCCTACGAGCAGTACTTC
CDR3: CASSSPGGEGGSYEQYF

J: TRBJ2-1
size: .
D: .
V: TRBV4-3
DNA: TGCGCCAGCAGCCAAGATTTGGGGAGTACCTACAATGAGCAGTTCTTC
CDR3: CASSQDLGSTYNEQFF

J: TRBJ1-6
size: .
D: .
V: TRBV9
DNA: TGTGCCAGCAGGCTTGGGACATTTAACAATTCACCCCTCCACTTT
CDR3: CASRLGTFNNSPLHF

J: TRBJ1-5
size: .
D: .
V: TRBV19
DNA: TGTGCCAGTAGTCCCACCGGGCCGAATCAGCCCCAGCATTTT
CDR3: CASSPTGPNQPQHF

J: TRBJ1-4
size: .
D: .
V: TRBV3-1/TRBV3-2
DNA: TGTGCCAGCAGCCAAGATGAACCGGGACGGTTTAATGAAAAACTGTTTTTT
CDR3: CASSQDEPGRFNEKLFF

J: TRBJ1-6
size: .
D: .
V: TRBV7-8
DNA: TGTGCCAGCAGCGGCCCTAGTTCACCCCTCCACTTT
CDR3: CASSGPSSPLHF

J: TRBJ1-1
size: .
D: TRBD1
V: TRBV2
DNA: TGTGCCAGCAGTGGAGGGACAGGGGGTAAATACCTGAACACTGAAGCTTTCTTT
CDR3: CASSGGTGGKYLNTEAFF